This T cell receptor beta chain was identified during a study of shared clonotypes between healthy human individuals. General study results and limits: The four-donor shared clonotypes exceeded non-shared clonotypes in generation probability, with non-shared ones scoring lower. The study generally estimated greater richness for naive than memory subsets.

In its sample, this clone was seen once. The antigen is undetermined. A deep-level run was used for the assay. Original processing notes: ImmunoSEQ only sent back junction sequences with no quality scores, so filtering was done differently. TCRdb's table, derived via immunoSEQ multiplex PCR, lists solely in-frame clones and lacks some. V and J calls and clone size are copied from that table; D and trimming were computed from the DNA. The sample holds roughly 2.1 million clones; about 92% are singletons and the top ten take 1.7%. V dropped 6 bases and J dropped 5 bases, with 10 bases sitting between them. This CDR3 spans 12 amino acids. Germline V gives CDR1 MNHNS, CDR2 SASEGT. Naivety among CD8 cells was defined by CD45RO negativity and positive CCR7 selection, thereby excluding terminally differentiated effector memory CD45RA+ cells.

Sequencing was done on a sample of naive CD8+ T cells from PBMCs. The receptor was derived from a man between 18 and 29 years old in good health. Some clones in this sample may be carry-over from other donors' samples. The chain is built from TRBV6-1 and TRBJ2-5, with TRBD1 as a possible D gene (6 bases). CDR3 nucleotides: TGTGCCAGCAGGGGGGACACGGAGACCCAGTACTTC. It encodes CASRGDTETQYF.